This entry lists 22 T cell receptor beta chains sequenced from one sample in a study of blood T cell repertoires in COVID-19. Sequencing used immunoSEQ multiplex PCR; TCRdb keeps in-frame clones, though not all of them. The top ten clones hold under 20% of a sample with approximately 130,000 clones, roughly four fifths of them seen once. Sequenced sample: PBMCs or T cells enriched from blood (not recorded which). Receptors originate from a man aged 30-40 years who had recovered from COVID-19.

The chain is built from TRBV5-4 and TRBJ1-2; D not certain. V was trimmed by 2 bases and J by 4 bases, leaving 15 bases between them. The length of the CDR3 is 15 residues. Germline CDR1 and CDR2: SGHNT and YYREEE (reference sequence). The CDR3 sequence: CASSLGIRQSYGYTF. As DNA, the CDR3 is TGTGCCAGCAGCTTAGGAATCAGACAATCCTATGGCTACACCTTC. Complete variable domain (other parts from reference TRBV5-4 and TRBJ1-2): ETGVTQSPTHLIKTRGQQVTLRCSSQSGHNTVSWYQQALGQGPQFIFQYYREEENGRGNFPPRFSGLQFPNYSSELNVNALELDDSALYLCASSLGIRQSYGYTFGSGTRLTVV.

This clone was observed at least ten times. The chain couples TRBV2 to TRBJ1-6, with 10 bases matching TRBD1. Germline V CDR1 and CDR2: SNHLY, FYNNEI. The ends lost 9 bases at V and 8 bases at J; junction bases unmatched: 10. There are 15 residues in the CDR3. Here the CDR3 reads CASRFAGTGDSPLHF. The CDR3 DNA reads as TGTGCCAGTAGATTCGCCGGGACAGGGGATTCACCCCTCCACTTT.

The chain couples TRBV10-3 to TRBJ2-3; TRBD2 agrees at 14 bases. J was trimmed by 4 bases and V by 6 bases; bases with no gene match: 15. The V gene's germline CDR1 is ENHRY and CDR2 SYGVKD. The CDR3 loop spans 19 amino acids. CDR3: CAISLEHGLAGGTADTQYF. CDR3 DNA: TGTGCCATCAGCCTCGAGCATGGACTAGCGGGGGGCACGGCAGATACGCAGTATTTT.

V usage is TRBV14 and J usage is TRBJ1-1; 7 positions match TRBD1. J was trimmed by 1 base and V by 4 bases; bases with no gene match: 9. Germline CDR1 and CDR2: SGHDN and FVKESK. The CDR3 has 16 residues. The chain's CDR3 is CASSPLPGQSNTEAFF. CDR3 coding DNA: TGTGCCAGCAGCCCCCTACCGGGACAGTCGAACACTGAAGCTTTCTTT.

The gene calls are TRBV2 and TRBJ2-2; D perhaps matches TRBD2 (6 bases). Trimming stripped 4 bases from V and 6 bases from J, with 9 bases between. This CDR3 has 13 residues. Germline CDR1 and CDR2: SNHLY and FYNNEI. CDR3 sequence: CASSVSGAGELFF. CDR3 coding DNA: TGTGCCAGCAGTGTATCGGGGGCCGGGGAGCTGTTTTTT.

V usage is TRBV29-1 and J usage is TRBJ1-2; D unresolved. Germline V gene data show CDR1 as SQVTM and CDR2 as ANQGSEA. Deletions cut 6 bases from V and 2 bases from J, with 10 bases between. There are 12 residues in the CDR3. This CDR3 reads CSVEDFNYGYTF. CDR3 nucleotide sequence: TGCAGCGTGGAGGACTTCAACTATGGCTACACCTTC.

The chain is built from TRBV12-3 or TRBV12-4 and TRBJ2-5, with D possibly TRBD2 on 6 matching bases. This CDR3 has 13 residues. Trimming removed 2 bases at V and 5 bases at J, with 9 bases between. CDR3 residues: CASSLTGRETQYF. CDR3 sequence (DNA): TGTGCCAGCAGTTTAACGGGGAGGGAGACCCAGTACTTC.

CDR3 loop: CASRTTRGSYNEQFF. The CDR3 bases are TGTGCCAGCAGAACCACCAGGGGCTCCTACAATGAGCAGTTCTTC. The chain carries TRBV6-5 and TRBJ2-1, with D tentatively TRBD1 (6 bases). CDR1 is MNHEY, CDR2 SVGAGI, per germline. There are 15 residues in the CDR3. V was shortened by 6 bases and J by 0 bases, with 12 bases between the two germline ends.

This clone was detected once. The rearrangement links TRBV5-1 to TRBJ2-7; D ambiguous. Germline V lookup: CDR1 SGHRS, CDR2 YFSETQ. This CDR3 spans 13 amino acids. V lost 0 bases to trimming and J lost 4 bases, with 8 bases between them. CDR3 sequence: CASSLARGYEQYV. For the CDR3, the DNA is TGCGCCAGCAGCTTGGCCCGAGGTTACGAGCAGTACGTC.

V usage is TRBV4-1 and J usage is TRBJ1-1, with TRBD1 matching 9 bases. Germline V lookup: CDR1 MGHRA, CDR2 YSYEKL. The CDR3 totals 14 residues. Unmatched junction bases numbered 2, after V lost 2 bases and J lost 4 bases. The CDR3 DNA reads TGCGCCAGCAGCCAAACGACAGGGGGCACTGAAGCTTTCTTT. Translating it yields CASSQTTGGTEAFF.

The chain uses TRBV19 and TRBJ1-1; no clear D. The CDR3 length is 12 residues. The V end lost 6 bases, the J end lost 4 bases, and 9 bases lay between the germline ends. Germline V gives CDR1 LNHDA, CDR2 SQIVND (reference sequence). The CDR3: CASRGGSTEAFF. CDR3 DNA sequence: TGTGCCAGTAGAGGAGGGTCCACTGAAGCTTTCTTT.

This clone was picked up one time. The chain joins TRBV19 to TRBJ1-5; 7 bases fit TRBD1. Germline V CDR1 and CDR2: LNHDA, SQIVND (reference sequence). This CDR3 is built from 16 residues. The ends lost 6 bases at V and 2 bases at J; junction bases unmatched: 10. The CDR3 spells CASSPLSRGGNQPQHF. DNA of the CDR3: TGTGCCAGTAGCCCCCTATCCAGGGGGGGCAATCAGCCCCAGCATTTT.

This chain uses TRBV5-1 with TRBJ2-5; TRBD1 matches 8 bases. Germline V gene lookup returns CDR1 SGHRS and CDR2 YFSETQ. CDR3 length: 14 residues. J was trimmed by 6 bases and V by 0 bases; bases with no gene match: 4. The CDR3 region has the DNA TGCGCCAGCAGCTTGGGGACAGGGTTGCAGACCCAGTACTTC. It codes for CASSLGTGLQTQYF.

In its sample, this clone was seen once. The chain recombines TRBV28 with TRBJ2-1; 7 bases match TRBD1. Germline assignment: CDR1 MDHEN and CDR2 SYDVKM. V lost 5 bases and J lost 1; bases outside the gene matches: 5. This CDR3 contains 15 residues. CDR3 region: CASSIGTASYNEQFF. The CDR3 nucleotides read TGTGCCAGCAGTATTGGGACAGCTTCCTACAATGAGCAGTTCTTC.

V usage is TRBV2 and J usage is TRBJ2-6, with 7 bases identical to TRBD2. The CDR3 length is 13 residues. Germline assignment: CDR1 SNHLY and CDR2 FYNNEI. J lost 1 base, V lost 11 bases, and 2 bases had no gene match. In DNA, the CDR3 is TGTGCCGCAGCGGGGTCTGGGGCCAACGTCCTGACTTTC. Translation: CAAAGSGANVLTF. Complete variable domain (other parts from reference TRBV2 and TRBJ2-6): EPEVTQTPSHQVTQMGQEVILRCVPISNHLYFYWYRQILGQKVEFLVSFYNNEISEKSEIFDDQFSVERPDGSNFTLKIRSTKLEDSAMYFCAAAGSGANVLTFGAGSRLTVL.

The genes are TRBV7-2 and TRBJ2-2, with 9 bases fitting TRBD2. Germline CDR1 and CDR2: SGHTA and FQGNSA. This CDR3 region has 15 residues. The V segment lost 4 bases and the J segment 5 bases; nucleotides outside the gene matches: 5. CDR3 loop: CASSSKGLATGELFF. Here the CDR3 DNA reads TGTGCCAGCAGCTCAAAGGGACTAGCAACCGGGGAGCTGTTTTTT.

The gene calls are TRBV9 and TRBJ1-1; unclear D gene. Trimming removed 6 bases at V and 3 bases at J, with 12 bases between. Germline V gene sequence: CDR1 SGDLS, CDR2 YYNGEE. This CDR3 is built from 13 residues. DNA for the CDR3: TGTGCCAGCAATAGACGGCAGGACACTGAAGCTTTCTTT. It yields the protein CASNRRQDTEAFF.

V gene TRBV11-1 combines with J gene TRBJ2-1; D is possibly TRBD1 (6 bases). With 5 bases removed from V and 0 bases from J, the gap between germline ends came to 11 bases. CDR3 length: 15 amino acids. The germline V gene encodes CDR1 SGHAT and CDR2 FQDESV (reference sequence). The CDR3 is CASSEDRSSYNEQFF. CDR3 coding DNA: TGTGCCAGCAGCGAAGACAGGAGCTCCTACAATGAGCAGTTCTTC.

In DNA, the CDR3 is TGCGCCAGCAGCCAAGTCGACAGGCCTGGAAACACCATATATTTT. This translates into CASSQVDRPGNTIYF. The chain has TRBV4-1 and TRBJ1-3, with a tentative D call TRBD1 (6 bases). Trimming took off 1 base at V and 2 bases at J, with 9 bases between the two ends. There are 15 residues in the CDR3. Looked up from germline, CDR1 is MGHRA and CDR2 is YSYEKL.

CDR3 region: CASRPRTGSNTEAFF. For the CDR3, the DNA is TGTGCCAGCAGACCCAGGACAGGTTCCAACACTGAAGCTTTCTTT. This chain uses TRBV6-5 with TRBJ1-1; 7 nucleotides agree with TRBD1. Per germline, CDR1 MNHEY and CDR2 SVGAGI. The ends lost 6 bases at V and 2 bases at J; junction bases unmatched: 9. The CDR3 has 15 amino acids.

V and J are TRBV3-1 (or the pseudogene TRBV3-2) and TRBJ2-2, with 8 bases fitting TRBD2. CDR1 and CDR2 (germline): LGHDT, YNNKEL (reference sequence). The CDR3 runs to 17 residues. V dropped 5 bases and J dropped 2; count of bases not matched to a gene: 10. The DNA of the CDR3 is TGTGCCAGCAGCGTGCCTAGGCTAGCGGGCAACACCGGGGAGCTGTTTTTT. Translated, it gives CASSVPRLAGNTGELFF.

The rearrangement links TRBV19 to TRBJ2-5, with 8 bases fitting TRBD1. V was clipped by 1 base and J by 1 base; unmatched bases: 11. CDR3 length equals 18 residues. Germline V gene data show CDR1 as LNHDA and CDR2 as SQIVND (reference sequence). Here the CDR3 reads CASSIGLGTGHGQETQYF. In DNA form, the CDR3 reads TGTGCCAGTAGTATAGGCCTCGGGACAGGCCACGGCCAAGAGACCCAGTACTTC. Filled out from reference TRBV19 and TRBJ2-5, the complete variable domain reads DGGITQSPKYLFRKEGQNVTLSCEQNLNHDAMYWYRQDPGQGLRLIYYSQIVNDFQKGDIAEGYSVSREKKESFPLTVTSAQKNPTAFYLCASSIGLGTGHGQETQYFGPGTRLLVL.